This paragraph reports one T cell receptor (beta chain). It lacks a known antigen. From cysteine to phenylalanine, the CDR3 is 15 amino acids long. CDR3 DNA only is kept here, 45 bases in frame from base 1. The trim is 6 bases for V and 0 bases for J, with a gap of 12 bases between the germline ends. Via the germline V gene, CDR1 is MDHEN and CDR2 SYDVKM. The cohort comprised around 690 healthy bone marrow donors. At the time of sampling, all cohort members were nominally healthy, though unrecorded immune exposures were likely present. The donor tested CMV seronegative, placing the donor among the 300 to 450 seronegative members of the cohort. Each donor provided a peripheral blood sample, and peripheral blood mononuclear cells were used for TCR beta sequencing. Genomic DNA extraction from the blood cell samples was performed with the Qiagen DNeasy Blood Extraction Kit. This sample was taken from a study of cytomegalovirus exposure and HLA in healthy donors (dated by TCRdb to about 2017). In terms of the full investigation: According to an earlier analysis of a few hundred of the donors, roughly 180 million T cells yielded 90 million to 130 million unique TCR beta sequences and about 300 Gb of sequence data. An early release covering more than 500 HLA-typed donors comprised roughly 300 gigabases of sequencing data and approximately 85 million unique TCR sequences. Among the roughly 390 genotyped donors, approximately 77% belonged to the genetic ancestry cluster associated with self-reported Caucasian donors. The study aimed to test whether cataloging public T cell receptors could reveal signatures of past pathogen exposure. Using immunosequencing, the study profiled T cell repertoires from 500 to 800 subjects and related those repertoires to cytomegalovirus serostatus. Besides the first cohort of some 670 subjects, a separate validation cohort made up of roughly 120 different subjects was used. To predict cytomegalovirus infection status, the study combined high-throughput TCR immunosequencing, statistical association of individual TCRs with disease status, and machine learning. A later analysis re-analyzed previously published TCR beta repertoires from 666 donors and added high-resolution HLA genotyping to study TCR occurrence patterns. The later analysis used no new phenotypic data to find candidate immune exposures, relying instead on TCR beta sequences and their occurrence across donors. An earlier analysis of several hundred of the donors used high-throughput TCR beta sequencing to judge whether each TCR beta V gene segment behaved as functional or pseudogenic. Donor age, sex, ethnicity and CMV serostatus were compiled together with the repertoire data. A later genetic analysis used genome-wide SNP genotypes for about three fifths of the 666 donors, treating that subset as a discovery cohort. Every discovery cohort repertoire had been produced on one sequencing platform. Class I and class II HLA loci were covered by the typing at four-digit resolution. The number of donors typed differed by locus, with roughly 620-640 for A, B, C, DRB1 and DQB1, around 500 for DQA1, 600 to 610 for DPA1, and 472 for DPB1. Roughly 5 DR-DQ haplotypes were handled as single units for association and clustering because linkage in the cohort was strong. Among about 400 genotyped donors of the cohort, an average of approximately 240,000 unique TCR beta nucleotide sequences was sequenced per donor, of which about 19% were non-productive.

The research as a whole found: A few of the identified cytomegalovirus-associated TCR beta chains were confirmed in vitro to be specific for cytomegalovirus antigens. A cluster of highly shared sequence variants was judged likely to represent a technical artifact of the sequencing pipeline. In a later genetic analysis, a missense DCLRE1C variant was associated with V-gene and J-gene trimming of TCR beta chains, and the association was replicated in an independent cohort. The authors suggested that the approach could potentially be extended to other disease states and immunological phenotypes. Linkage disequilibrium might explain the correlated functional status among segregating V segments, but an unknown experimental factor could not be excluded. Across donors, most TCR sequences were observed very rarely, whereas some public TCRs were present in many individuals. CMV serostatus was the only immune exposure information available for the cohort. A later analysis reported that several top co-occurrence clusters appeared linked to parvovirus B19, influenza, CMV and Epstein-Barr virus. When HLA alleles, especially DR and DQ, strongly co-occurred, TCR associations were difficult to assign to individual alleles. A further reported finding was that TCR beta sequences accurately predicted the HLA-A and HLA-B alleles for most subjects in the first cohort. The classifier was reported to diagnose cytomegalovirus status with high specificity and sensitivity in both the original and validation cohorts. In the study, roughly 160 TCR beta chains were listed as associated with cytomegalovirus. In a later analysis, most CMV-associated TCR beta chains were found to appear HLA-restricted, with HLA associations seemingly driven largely by CMV exposure. Fewer than 20 rarely observed V segments, including chromosome 9 orphons, were excluded from the earlier analysis of about 600 of the donors because counts were too low. Only TCR beta chains were sequenced in this cohort, and the absence of alpha or paired-chain data limited detectable features. Presence/absence analyses assumed roughly uniform sequencing depth across donors, an assumption that may not hold. A later analysis found that HLA-associated TCR beta chains were more clonally expanded and had lower generation probabilities than equally common non-associated chains. Some IMGT-functional V segments, including TRBV6-2 and TRBV6-3, could not be told apart with the 87-base-pair reads, so those segments were excluded. According to a later genetic analysis, donors in an Asian-associated ancestry cluster had fewer N-insertions in productive TCRs than the roughly 670-donor mean. In a later analysis, over 15,000 TCR beta sequences were associated with specific HLA alleles at a false discovery rate of 0.05. According to a later analysis, TCR association rates differed among HLA loci, with DRB1 alleles showing the most associated TCRs and HLA-C alleles showing the fewest. Because some donors lacked HLA typing at each locus, the association tests relied only on the typed subset. In an earlier analysis of several hundred of the donors, most TCR beta V segments were observed in productive rearrangements about 87% or about 30% of the time, broadly matching IMGT annotations.

The library was prepared using the immunoSEQ multiplex PCR assay. For the multiplex PCR, a mixture combining 60 forward primers for TCR Vbeta segments and 13 reverse primers for TCR Jbeta segments was used. The CDR3 region of rearranged TCR beta genes was amplified from genomic DNA by a multiplex PCR assay. The amplified TCR beta libraries were sequenced on the Illumina HiSeq System as 87-base-pair reads. The source study handled its data this way. A later analysis counted approximately 74 million unique TCR beta chains across the 666 repertoires, and 10 million to 11 million of these chains were shared by at least two donors. To remove PCR and sequencing errors, raw reads were error-corrected and collapsed into unique sequences using a nearest-neighbor algorithm that merged closely related sequences. Alignment of CDR3 sequences to IMGT reference sequences was used to assign V, D and J gene segments. For a sequence to be retained, at least a six-nucleotide match to both a V gene segment and a J gene segment was required. A rearrangement was called productive if the CDR3 had no stop codons and remained in frame with V and J, and every other rearrangement was called non-productive. CDR3 was defined by IMGT convention, running from the second conserved V-encoded cysteine to the conserved J-encoded phenylalanine. The earlier analysis of about 590 of the donors excluded sequences that lacked an unambiguous match to a single V gene segment. In an earlier analysis of roughly 600 of the donors, a V segment was called functional when productive rearrangements were above 56.7%, and segregating when the standard deviation between donors exceeded 5%. A statistical classification framework was built to diagnose cytomegalovirus status from the catalog of TCR beta chain sequences. In a later analysis, V and J genes were assigned by comparing TCR nucleotide sequences against IMGT/GENE-DB human TR gene sequences. A later analysis assigned CDR3 sequences and most-parsimonious VDJ recombination scenarios with the TCRdist pipeline. A later analysis defined each TCR beta chain by its CDR3 amino acid sequence plus V-gene family, and excluded reads lacking a unique V-gene family. A later analysis removed 592 highly shared, low-generation-probability nucleotide sequences to deal with suspected cross-contamination and a sequencing artifact. In a later analysis, a clonal expansion index for each public chain was calculated from normalized within-repertoire ranks of inferred template counts. A later analysis computed generation probabilities with a VDJ recombination model fitted to out-of-frame rearrangements, and checked the results against IGoR. Hypergeometric tests were used in a later analysis to score TCR-TCR, TCR-HLA and TCR-CMV co-occurrence, with a repertoire-size bias correction applied to the TCR pairs. To estimate false discovery rates, a later analysis permuted the HLA or CMV assignments 20 times. A later analysis grouped co-occurring TCRs with DBSCAN, adding TCRdist sequence similarity when clustering within HLA-allele-positive subsets. Repertoires with fewer than 30,000 or more than 120,000 public chains, plus five repertoires with anomalous nucleotide sharing, were excluded from co-occurrence clustering. Not all clones reach the TCRdb copy of this immuneACCESS table, which keeps in-frame sequences only. Checked studies attribute under half of the gap to unresolved V genes and leave the rest unexplained. Clone size and the V and J calls come from that table; the DNA yielded D and trimming. The sample's own table lists 75,000 to 90,000 clones. Under 1.5% of the sample belongs to the ten largest clones.

The clonotype originates from a woman aged 60-75 years in good health and CMV-seronegative. Source material: PBMCs. The chain is encoded by TRBV28 joined to TRBJ1-5, with a tentative D gene TRBD1 over 6 matching bases. At the DNA level, the sequence is TGTGCCAGCAGACACAGGGAAGCTAGCAATCAGCCCCAGCATTTT. Its amino acids are CASRHREASNQPQHF. The reference TRBV28 and TRBJ1-5 proteins fill in what lies around the CDR3, so the full variable domain reads DVKVTQSSRYLVKRTGEKVFLECVQDMDHENMFWYRQDPGLGLRLIYFSYDVKMKEKGDIPEGYSVSREKKERFSLILESASTNQTSMYLCASRHREASNQPQHFGDGTRLSIL.